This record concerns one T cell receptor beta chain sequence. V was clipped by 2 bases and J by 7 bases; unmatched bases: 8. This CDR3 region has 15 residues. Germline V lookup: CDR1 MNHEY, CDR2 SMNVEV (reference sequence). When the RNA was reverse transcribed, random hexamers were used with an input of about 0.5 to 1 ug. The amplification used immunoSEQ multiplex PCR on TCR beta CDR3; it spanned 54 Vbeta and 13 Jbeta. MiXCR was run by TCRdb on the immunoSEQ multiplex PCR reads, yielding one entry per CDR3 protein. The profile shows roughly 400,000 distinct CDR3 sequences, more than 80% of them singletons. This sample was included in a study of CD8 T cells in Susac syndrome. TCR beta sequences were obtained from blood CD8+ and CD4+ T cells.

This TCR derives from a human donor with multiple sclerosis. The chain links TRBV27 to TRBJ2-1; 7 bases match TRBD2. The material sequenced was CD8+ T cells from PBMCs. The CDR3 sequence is CASSLGVLADNEQFF. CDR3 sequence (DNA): TGTGCCAGCAGTTTAGGTGTCCTAGCGGATAATGAGCAGTTCTTC.